The next 32 T cell receptor beta chains were all read from a single sample in a study of blood T cell repertoires in COVID-19. Clones were read by immunoSEQ multiplex PCR, and TCRdb kept only the in-frame ones, dropping some. This sample has about 210,000 clones; 80% to 90% occur once, and the top ten carry about 7%. Sequencing input: PBMCs or T cells enriched from blood (not recorded which). These receptors came from a man younger than 40 in a cohort exposed to, infected with or recovered from COVID-19 (not recorded which).

This chain links TRBV27 with TRBJ2-7; maybe TRBD1 (5 bases). The CDR3 totals 15 residues. The germline gives CDR1 MNHEY, CDR2 SMNVEV (reference sequence). Trimming took off 3 bases at V and 3 bases at J, with 15 bases between the two ends. Written as DNA, the CDR3 is TGTGCCAGCAGTTTTACAGGAACCCCCAGCTACGAGCAGTACTTC. This codes for CASSFTGTPSYEQYF.

CDR3 coding DNA: TGCGCCAGCAGCTTGTCAAATGGGTGGGCCCTCGAGCAGTACTTC. It encodes CASSLSNGWALEQYF. V usage is TRBV5-1 and J usage is TRBJ2-7; D unclear. With 1 base removed from V and 6 bases from J, the gap between germline ends came to 17 bases. Germline CDR1 reads SGHRS; CDR2 reads YFSETQ. CDR3 size: 15 residues.

V usage is TRBV5-1 and J usage is TRBJ2-7; D possibly corresponds to TRBD1 (5 bases). V shed 0 bases and J shed 4 bases, with 14 bases lying between them. This CDR3 region has 15 residues. Germline lookup yields CDR1 SGHRS and CDR2 YFSETQ. CDR3 sequence reads: CASSLEDSSGYEQYF. CDR3 bases: TGCGCCAGCAGCTTGGAAGACTCCTCAGGGTACGAGCAGTACTTC.

V is TRBV30 and J is TRBJ1-2, with 7 bases lining up with TRBD1. The germline V gene has CDR1 GTSNPN and CDR2 SVGIG (reference sequence). The CDR3 is 15 amino acids. J lost 5 bases, V lost 3 bases, and 12 bases had no gene match. The CDR3 sequence: CAWRLRTGVTYGYTF. The DNA for the CDR3 is TGTGCCTGGAGACTGAGAACAGGGGTGACGTATGGCTACACCTTC.

This chain uses TRBV27 with TRBJ2-7, with 12 bases lining up with TRBD1. The germline V gene has CDR1 MNHEY and CDR2 SMNVEV (reference sequence). The J segment lost 5 bases and the V segment lost 8 bases, leaving 13 bases of the junction unmatched. The CDR3 consists of 16 residues. This chain's CDR3 is CASANTPGQGANEQYF. In DNA form, the CDR3 reads TGTGCCAGCGCTAACACACCGGGACAGGGGGCGAACGAGCAGTACTTC.

In its sample, this clone was seen once. The rearrangement joins TRBV5-1 to TRBJ1-1; D uncertain. Germline V CDR1 and CDR2: SGHRS, YFSETQ. This CDR3 comprises 12 residues. V dropped 3 bases and J dropped 1 base, with 4 bases sitting between them. DNA for the CDR3: TGCGCCAGCAGCTCTTCGAACACTGAAGCTTTCTTT. Translating it yields CASSSSNTEAFF.

This clone was seen just once. V usage is TRBV6-4 and J usage is TRBJ1-1; 7 nucleotides agree with TRBD1. J gave up 5 bases and V 6 bases, and 6 bases lay outside the gene matches. Germline V CDR1 and CDR2: MRHNA, SNTAGT. The CDR3 totals 13 residues. The CDR3 region is CASSLTGVTEAFF. The CDR3 bases are TGTGCCAGCAGCCTAACAGGGGTTACTGAAGCTTTCTTT.

CDR3 sequence (DNA): TGTGCCAGCAGTTTAGCGGGAGGACCCTACGAGCAGTACTTC. Amino acids: CASSLAGGPYEQYF. This rearrangement joins TRBV27 to TRBJ2-7; 8 nucleotides align to TRBD2. This CDR3 contains 14 residues. Trimming cost V 2 bases and J 2 bases; bases outside gene matches: 2. Germline V gene sequence: CDR1 MNHEY, CDR2 SMNVEV (reference sequence).

This chain links TRBV6-2 or TRBV6-3 with TRBJ2-2; D is ambiguous. Germline CDR1 and CDR2: MNHEY and SVGEGT. Between the trimmed V and J ends, which lost 6 bases and 7 bases, there was a span of 9 bases. CDR3 length: 12 residues. The DNA for the CDR3 is TGTGCCAGCAGCCGGAGAGGCGGGGAGCTGTTTTTT. Translated, it gives CASSRRGGELFF.

The chain carries TRBV28 and TRBJ2-3; D is uncertain. CDR3 length: 14 residues. Germline CDR1 and CDR2: MDHEN and SYDVKM. Trimming took 4 bases from V and 3 from J, leaving 11 bases between them. The CDR3: CASSSPIRTDTQYF. The CDR3 region has the DNA TGTGCCAGCAGTTCCCCTATTCGGACAGATACGCAGTATTTT. The complete variable domain, with remaining parts taken from reference TRBV28 and TRBJ2-3, reads DVKVTQSSRYLVKRTGEKVFLECVQDMDHENMFWYRQDPGLGLRLIYFSYDVKMKEKGDIPEGYSVSREKKERFSLILESASTNQTSMYLCASSSPIRTDTQYFGPGTRLTVL.

A word on this clone: The sample has other DNA sequences that encode this CDR3 too. The chain joins TRBV27 to TRBJ2-7, with TRBD1 matching over 7 bases. The CDR3 spans 12 residues. Germline lookup yields CDR1 MNHEY and CDR2 SMNVEV (reference sequence). J was trimmed by 12 bases and V by 0 bases; bases with no gene match: 5. The CDR3 nucleotides read TGTGCCAGCAGTTTATCAGGACAGGTAGCGTACTTC. Its protein is CASSLSGQVAYF.

The CDR3 loop reads CASSPGQGNSPLHF. The CDR3 DNA follows: TGTGCCAGCTCTCCGGGACAGGGGAATTCACCCCTCCACTTT. The J gene is TRBJ1-6, the V gene TRBV18; 10 bases map to TRBD1. The CDR3 loop spans 14 amino acids. V dropped 6 bases and J dropped 7; count of bases not matched to a gene: 3. The germline gives CDR1 KGHSH, CDR2 LQKENI.

This chain joins TRBV12-2 and TRBJ2-2; TRBD2, the D gene given by the table, was not confirmed from the DNA. TRBV12-2 is given as a pseudogene. CDR3 length equals 18 residues. CDR3 in amino acids: CASRLLAGGITNTGELFF. The CDR3 DNA sequence: TGTGCAAGTCGCTTGTTAGCGGGAGGGATTACGAACACCGGGGAGCTGTTTTTT.

The chain recombines TRBV4-3 with TRBJ2-7; 11 bases line up with TRBD2. The CDR3 consists of 18 residues. V trimming: 0 bases; J trimming: 3 bases; junction bases outside the gene matches: 10. CDR1 LGHNA and CDR2 YSLEER come from the germline V gene. This chain's CDR3 is CASSQDYRRLAGGYEQYF. Here the CDR3 DNA reads TGCGCCAGCAGCCAAGATTATCGACGGCTAGCGGGAGGCTACGAGCAGTACTTC.

The CDR3 region has the DNA TGTGCCAGCAGTCCTAGGACTAGCGGGGACGAGCAGTACTTC. As protein: CASSPRTSGDEQYF. The V and J genes are TRBV6-5 and TRBJ2-7, with TRBD2 matching 12 bases. The germline CDR1 and CDR2 sequences are MNHEY and SVGAGI. V lost 5 bases and J lost 5; bases outside the gene matches: 4. This CDR3 contains 14 residues.

The V call is TRBV18, the J call TRBJ2-7; 7 bases fit TRBD1. CDR1 KGHSH and CDR2 LQKENI come from the germline V gene. The CDR3 covers 14 residues. V shed 5 bases, J shed 0 bases, and the junction held 4 bases outside the gene matches. The CDR3 sequence: CASSITGDSYEQYF. The CDR3 DNA follows: TGTGCCAGCTCAATAACAGGGGACTCCTACGAGCAGTACTTC.

The V gene is TRBV4-2, the J gene TRBJ1-5; no clear D. The CDR3 is made up of 14 amino acids. Looked up from germline, CDR1 is LGHNA and CDR2 is YNFKEQ. Trimming left V 4 bases short and J 3 bases short, with 10 bases between. The CDR3 is CASSLPGHNQPQHF. The CDR3 DNA is TGTGCCAGCAGCCTTCCGGGTCACAATCAGCCCCAGCATTTT.

The rearrangement links TRBV9 to TRBJ2-6; D unclear. This CDR3 comprises 14 residues. The V end lost 4 bases, the J end lost 0 bases, and 5 bases lay between the germline ends. Germline CDR1 and CDR2: SGDLS and YYNGEE. CDR3 nucleotides: TGTGCCAGCAGCCCCGTCTCTGGGGCCAACGTCCTGACTTTC. This sequence encodes CASSPVSGANVLTF.

The V call is TRBV24-1, the J call TRBJ2-7, with 14 bases aligning to TRBD2. CDR1 is KGHDR and CDR2 is SFDVKD in the germline V gene. The V gene end was trimmed by 2 bases and the J gene end by 5 bases; junction bases not matched to a gene: 13. The length of the CDR3 is 19 residues. This CDR3 reads CATSDSRTSGRKGFDEQYF. The CDR3 DNA follows: TGTGCCACCAGTGATTCTCGGACTAGCGGGAGGAAGGGGTTCGACGAGCAGTACTTC.

The V and J genes are TRBV19 and TRBJ2-5, with D possibly being TRBD1 (5 bases). Germline CDR1 is LNHDA and CDR2 is SQIVND (reference sequence). Trimming took off 0 bases at V and 4 bases at J, with 15 bases between the two ends. The CDR3 length is 16 residues. In DNA form, the CDR3 reads TGTGCCAGTAGTATAGAACTTTCAGGGATAGGAGAGACCCAGTACTTC. This codes for CASSIELSGIGETQYF.

This chain links TRBV5-1 with TRBJ2-2; a possible D gene is TRBD1 (5 bases). V lost 4 bases to trimming and J lost 3 bases, with 19 bases between them. This CDR3 has 17 amino acids. Germline CDR1 and CDR2: SGHRS and YFSETQ. CDR3 protein: CASSRRTSTLYTGELFF. The CDR3 bases are TGCGCCAGCAGCCGGCGGACAAGCACTTTATACACCGGGGAGCTGTTTTTT.

As DNA, the CDR3 is TGCGCCAGCAGCCAAGCCCTGAGACAGGGACGGACAGATACGCAGTATTTT. Translating gives CASSQALRQGRTDTQYF. The chain is built from TRBV4-1 and TRBJ2-3; 7 positions match TRBD1. From germline, CDR1 is MGHRA and CDR2 YSYEKL. This CDR3 contains 17 residues. The V segment lost 1 base and the J segment 3 bases; nucleotides outside the gene matches: 10.

The V and J genes are TRBV7-2 and TRBJ2-1, with 7 bases matching TRBD1. V was clipped by 6 bases and J by 0 bases; unmatched bases: 5. CDR1 SGHTA and CDR2 FQGNSA come from the germline V gene. The CDR3 extends over 15 amino acids. CDR3 bases: TGTGCCAGCAGTCGGGACAGCAGCTCCTACAATGAGCAGTTCTTC. Translating gives CASSRDSSSYNEQFF. Drawing the rest from reference TRBV7-2 and TRBJ2-1, the complete variable domain is GAGVSQSPSNKVTEKGKDVELRCDPISGHTALYWYRQSLGQGLEFLIYFQGNSAPDKSGLPSDRFSAERTGGSVSTLTIQRTQQEDSAVYLCASSRDSSSYNEQFFGPGTRLTVL.

The chain combines TRBV20-1 with TRBJ2-2; 11 bases match TRBD1. Unmatched junction bases numbered 5, after V lost 3 bases and J lost 5 bases. This CDR3 has 15 residues. Per the germline V gene, CDR1 is DFQATT and CDR2 is SNEGSKA (reference sequence). The CDR3, as DNA: TGCAGTGCTAGTGGGGACAGGGGGGATACCGGGGAGCTGTTTTTT. Encoded protein: CSASGDRGDTGELFF.

In the case of this clone: Other DNA sequences of this sample code for an identical CDR3. The J gene is TRBJ2-3, the V gene TRBV28; D remains unclear. The germline V gene has CDR1 MDHEN and CDR2 SYDVKM. V was shortened by 6 bases and J by 0 bases, with 13 bases between the two germline ends. This CDR3 is built from 15 residues. The CDR3 nucleotides are TGTGCCAGCAGCCTCGCCGGAGCTAGCACAGATACGCAGTATTTT. Its protein is CASSLAGASTDTQYF.

Of note for this clone: One end of the junction varies from germline; a read error may be responsible. The chain employs TRBV29-1 and TRBJ1-5, with no clear D. Per germline, CDR1 SQVTM and CDR2 ANQGSEA. The CDR3 is 12 residues long. In DNA, the CDR3 is TGCAGCGTTCAAGAGGCCAATCAGCCCCAGCATTTT. This translates into CSVQEANQPQHF.

This clone was seen at least ten times. CDR3: CASGSSGSSYEQYF. Here the CDR3 DNA reads TGTGCCAGCGGGAGTAGCGGGAGTAGTTACGAGCAGTACTTC. The chain joins TRBV7-2 to TRBJ2-7, with 9 bases that match TRBD2. J was trimmed by 4 bases and V by 8 bases; bases with no gene match: 9. This CDR3 has 14 residues. CDR1 and CDR2 from the germline V gene are SGHTA and FQGNSA.

The chain links TRBV11-2 to TRBJ1-1; unclear D gene. CDR1 and CDR2 from the germline V gene are SGHAT and FQNNGV. The CDR3 runs 13 residues. V lost 4 bases and J lost 2, with 8 bases in between. Here the CDR3 DNA reads TGTGCCAGCAGCTACACAGACAACACTGAAGCTTTCTTT. Translating gives CASSYTDNTEAFF. Drawing the rest from reference TRBV11-2 and TRBJ1-1, the complete variable domain is EAGVAQSPRYKIIEKRQSVAFWCNPISGHATLYWYQQILGQGPKLLIQFQNNGVVDDSQLPKDRFSAERLKGVDSTLKIQPAKLEDSAVYLCASSYTDNTEAFFGQGTRLTVV.

This clone has a single count. This rearrangement joins TRBV13 to TRBJ1-1; D remains ambiguous. This CDR3 region has 13 residues. Trimming cost V 8 bases and J 8 bases, with 18 bases left between them. Germline lookup yields CDR1 PRHDT and CDR2 FYEKMQ (reference sequence). Written as DNA, the CDR3 is TGTGCCAGCGGTGGGCCCCCGGGATCCGAAGCTTTCTTT. Protein product: CASGGPPGSEAFF.

The V gene is TRBV4-1, the J gene TRBJ1-2, with 10 nucleotides matching TRBD1. This CDR3 is built from 14 residues. Germline-derived CDR1 and CDR2 are MGHRA and YSYEKL. V shed 4 bases, J shed 7 bases, and the junction held 6 bases outside the gene matches. The CDR3 region is CASSPGQGVGGYTF. In DNA form, the CDR3 reads TGCGCCAGCAGCCCAGGACAGGGGGTGGGTGGCTACACCTTC.

The sample holds one count of this clone. The V gene is TRBV9, the J gene TRBJ2-5; 8 nucleotides align to TRBD1. The CDR3 totals 16 residues. With 0 bases clipped from V and 1 base from J, the junction kept 5 bases outside the gene matches. The V gene's germline CDR1 is SGDLS and CDR2 YYNGEE. In DNA, the CDR3 is TGTGCCAGCAGCGTAGGCCCCGGACAGGGCCAAGAGACCCAGTACTTC. Encoded protein: CASSVGPGQGQETQYF.

The chain recombines TRBV6-1 with TRBJ1-5; D might be TRBD1 (6 bases). Germline CDR1 is MNHNS and CDR2 is SASEGT. The CDR3 totals 15 residues. Trimming took off 6 bases at V and 5 bases at J, with 17 bases between the two ends. DNA of the CDR3: TGTGCCAGCAGCCATCAGGGGAATTTATATCAGCCCCAGCATTTT. Translated, it gives CASSHQGNLYQPQHF.